The 29 T cell receptor beta chains presented below share a single source sample, sequenced in a study of vaccination effects on CD4 cells after COVID-19. Their specific antigens are unknown. Some clones are missing from TCRdb's copy, which holds only in-frame ones; the method was immunoSEQ multiplex PCR. The sample carries 40,000 to 55,000 clones, around 76% recorded once. Scientists isolated CD4+ T cells after an approximately 11-day culture period ended. Sequenced material: CD4+ T cells from PBMCs cultured without peptide, taken before COVID-19 vaccination. Receptors originate from a human donor who had a prior SARS-CoV-2 infection.

This clone was counted a few times. As DNA, the CDR3 is TGTGCCAGCAGCCTAGGGACACCGAATGAAAAACTGTTTTTT. This codes for CASSLGTPNEKLFF. The J gene is TRBJ1-4, the V gene TRBV5-6; TRBD1 is a possible D gene (6 bases). V lost 4 bases to trimming and J lost 5 bases, with 12 bases between them. This CDR3 region has 14 residues. Germline lookup yields CDR1 SGHDT and CDR2 YYEEEE.

V gene TRBV5-4 combines with J gene TRBJ2-1; D may match TRBD1 or TRBD2 (6 bases each). The CDR3 spans 17 residues. V was shortened by 2 bases and J by 0 bases, with 15 bases between the two germline ends. Germline CDR1 SGHNT, CDR2 YYREEE (reference sequence). Here the CDR3 reads CASSFLGRGLSYNEQFF. The CDR3 DNA reads as TGTGCCAGCAGCTTTCTTGGCCGGGGGCTCTCCTACAATGAGCAGTTCTTC.

V and J are TRBV5-1 and TRBJ1-1; 8 positions agree with TRBD1. Unmatched junction bases numbered 8, after V lost 4 bases and J lost 3 bases. The CDR3 is made up of 15 amino acids. The germline CDR1 and CDR2 sequences are SGHRS and YFSETQ. The CDR3 region is CASSPTGTGDTEAFF. The CDR3 DNA follows: TGCGCCAGCAGCCCAACCGGGACAGGTGACACTGAAGCTTTCTTT.

V usage is TRBV2 and J usage is TRBJ1-1; D remains ambiguous. V lost 6 bases, J lost 11 bases, and 16 bases lay in between. From germline, CDR1 is SNHLY and CDR2 FYNNEI. This CDR3 is built from 12 residues. The CDR3 DNA follows: TGTGCCAGCAGGAGGGAAGTGGTGGCGGCTTTCTTT. It translates to CASRREVVAAFF.

The chain joins TRBV5-4 to TRBJ2-5, with TRBD1 identical over 10 bases. Losses at the gene ends were 4 bases for V and 5 bases for J; bases not matched to a gene: 8. CDR1 SGHNT and CDR2 YYREEE come from the germline V gene (reference sequence). The CDR3 consists of 15 residues. DNA for the CDR3: TGTGCCAGCAGCCTGGGGACAGGGGACTTGGAGACCCAGTACTTC. It codes for CASSLGTGDLETQYF.

This clone is medium-sized within its sample. This rearrangement joins TRBV19 to TRBJ1-2, with D perhaps matching TRBD1 (6 bases). The CDR3 contains 12 residues. From germline, CDR1 is LNHDA and CDR2 SQIVND (reference sequence). Trimming stripped 0 bases from V and 8 bases from J, with 7 bases between. CDR3 nucleotides: TGTGCCAGTAGTATAGACAGGGGCGGCTACACCTTC. Encoded protein: CASSIDRGGYTF.

The CDR3 region is CASSTGIRTEAFF. In DNA form, the CDR3 reads TGTGCCAGTAGTACAGGGATCCGGACTGAAGCTTTCTTT. The rearrangement links TRBV19 to TRBJ1-1; maybe TRBD1 (5 bases). Trimming shortened V by 4 bases and J by 5 bases, and 11 bases separated the two germline ends. CDR1 and CDR2 (germline): LNHDA, SQIVND (reference sequence). The CDR3 has 13 amino acids.

The J gene is TRBJ2-2, the V gene TRBV30, with 9 bases matching TRBD1. Per the germline V gene, CDR1 is GTSNPN and CDR2 is SVGIG (reference sequence). The CDR3 runs 15 residues. After removal of 3 bases from V and 3 bases from J, the junction contained 5 bases not matched to a gene. The CDR3 bases are TGTGCCTGGAGCGAAGGACAGGGGTACACCGGGGAGCTGTTTTTT. It codes for CAWSEGQGYTGELFF. Complete variable domain (other parts from reference TRBV30 and TRBJ2-2): SQTIHQWPATLVQPVGSPLSLECTVEGTSNPNLYWYRQAAGRGLQLLFYSVGIGQISSEVPQNLSASRPQDRQFILSSKKLLLSDSGFYLCAWSEGQGYTGELFFGEGSRLTVL.

This sequence joins TRBV28 and TRBJ1-5; possible D gene TRBD1, 5 bases. The V gene lost 5 bases and the J gene lost 0 bases, with 20 bases spanning the gap. CDR1 is MDHEN and CDR2 is SYDVKM in the germline V gene. The CDR3 contains 18 residues. The CDR3 spells CASSRRAATVYSNQPQHF. The DNA for the CDR3 is TGTGCCAGCAGTCGACGGGCGGCGACAGTATATAGCAATCAGCCCCAGCATTTT.

The chain recombines TRBV14 with TRBJ1-3; D is unresolved. Trimming pared 1 base from V and 0 bases from J, leaving 10 bases between. The CDR3 spans 16 residues. Per the germline V gene, CDR1 is SGHDN and CDR2 is FVKESK. The CDR3, as DNA: TGTGCCAGCAGCCAAGCGCGGCTCGGCTCTGGAAACACCATATATTTT. Its translation is CASSQARLGSGNTIYF.

The rearrangement joins TRBV6-2 or TRBV6-3 to TRBJ2-7; either TRBD1 or TRBD2 may fit D (5 bases each). The CDR3 runs to 15 residues. With 5 bases removed from V and 5 bases from J, the gap between germline ends came to 19 bases. In germline, CDR1 is MNHEY, CDR2 SVGEGT. The DNA of the CDR3 is TGTGCCAGCAGTCGTTTGGGGCCGGGATCCGACGAGCAGTACTTC. Protein product: CASSRLGPGSDEQYF.

The genes are TRBV7-3 and TRBJ2-2, with 8 bases identical to TRBD1. J lost 3 bases, V lost 6 bases, and 6 bases had no gene match. The CDR3 covers 15 residues. Germline V CDR1 and CDR2: SGHTA, FQGTGA. CDR3 DNA: TGTGCCAGCAGTTTCGACAGGGGATACACCGGGGAGCTGTTTTTT. This sequence encodes CASSFDRGYTGELFF. The whole variable domain, filled in from reference TRBV7-3 and TRBJ2-2, reads GAGVSQTPSNKVTEKGKYVELRCDPISGHTALYWYRQSLGQGPEFLIYFQGTGAADDSGLPNDRFFAVRPEGSVSTLKIQRTERGDSAVYLCASSFDRGYTGELFFGEGSRLTVL.

V usage is TRBV20-1 and J usage is TRBJ2-7; possible D gene TRBD2, 7 bases. V shed 3 bases and J shed 3 bases, with 18 bases lying between them. Germline CDR1 and CDR2: DFQATT and SNEGSKA (reference sequence). The length of the CDR3 is 15 residues. The chain's CDR3 is CSASRVRGANYEQYF. CDR3 nucleotides: TGCAGTGCTAGTCGTGTCCGGGGGGCTAACTACGAGCAGTACTTC.

This clone occurred once. J is TRBJ1-2 and V is TRBV5-1; D gene ambiguous. This CDR3 has 15 residues. Per germline, CDR1 SGHRS and CDR2 YFSETQ. V was trimmed by 4 bases and J by 4 bases, leaving 17 bases between them. CDR3 sequence: CASSPDPSLSYGYTF. The CDR3 DNA reads TGCGCCAGCAGCCCAGACCCCAGCCTGAGCTATGGCTACACCTTC. Based on the CDR3 plus reference TRBV5-1 and TRBJ1-2, the full variable domain is KAGVTQTPRYLIKTRGQQVTLSCSPISGHRSVSWYQQTPGQGLQFLFEYFSETQRNKGNFPGRFSGRQFSNSRSEMNVSTLELGDSALYLCASSPDPSLSYGYTFGSGTRLTVV.

The genes are TRBV13 and TRBJ2-3, with D possibly TRBD2 on 7 matching bases. This CDR3 region has 16 residues. Germline values: CDR1 PRHDT, CDR2 FYEKMQ (reference sequence). V lost 7 bases and J lost 3, with 20 bases in between. DNA of the CDR3: TGTGCCAGCACCCCGATGGGGGGGGGACAAACAGATACGCAGTATTTT. Translation: CASTPMGGGQTDTQYF.

The chain has TRBV2 and TRBJ1-1, with unresolved D. Germline V CDR1 and CDR2: SNHLY, FYNNEI. The CDR3 is 14 residues long. Trimming shortened V by 6 bases and J by 0 bases, and 11 bases separated the two germline ends. The CDR3 DNA is TGTGCCAGCAGAGAGACACGTATGAACACTGAAGCTTTCTTT. Its protein is CASRETRMNTEAFF.

This sequence joins TRBV5-1 and TRBJ1-3, with a tentative D call TRBD1 (5 bases). Trimming took off 5 bases at V and 1 base at J, with 7 bases between the two ends. In germline, CDR1 is SGHRS, CDR2 YFSETQ. The CDR3 is 13 residues long. CDR3 coding DNA: TGCGCCAGCAGGGGGCAGTCTGGAAACACCATATATTTT. It yields the protein CASRGQSGNTIYF. Full variable domain (outside the CDR3, taken from reference TRBV5-1 and TRBJ1-3): KAGVTQTPRYLIKTRGQQVTLSCSPISGHRSVSWYQQTPGQGLQFLFEYFSETQRNKGNFPGRFSGRQFSNSRSEMNVSTLELGDSALYLCASRGQSGNTIYFGEGSWLTVV.

The sample holds a few counts of this clone. This rearrangement joins TRBV5-6 to TRBJ1-2; D possibly corresponds to TRBD1 (5 bases). This CDR3 contains 12 residues. V lost 1 base, J lost 7 bases, and 8 bases lay in between. Germline CDR1 reads SGHDT; CDR2 reads YYEEEE. DNA of the CDR3: TGTGCCAGCAGCTTGAGGGGACCTGGCTACACCTTC. Its translation is CASSLRGPGYTF.

The genes are TRBV5-1 and TRBJ2-1, with D hard to call. This CDR3 contains 13 residues. Germline values: CDR1 SGHRS, CDR2 YFSETQ. V was cut by 0 bases and J by 9 bases, with 10 bases left in between. CDR3 residues: CASSLAVAGEQFF. The CDR3 DNA is TGCGCCAGCAGCTTGGCAGTGGCTGGTGAGCAGTTCTTC.

This clone was picked up a small number of times. The chain has TRBV21-1 and TRBJ1-3; TRBD1, the D gene given by the table, was not confirmed from the DNA. TRBV21-1 is a recognized pseudogene. This CDR3 contains 16 residues. The CDR3 DNA reads as TGTGCCAGCAGCAAAACAGGGGGCGGGCCTGGAAACACCATATATTTT. It codes for CASSKTGGGPGNTIYF.

The J gene is TRBJ2-7, the V gene TRBV5-1; TRBD1 is a possible D gene (6 bases). V dropped 2 bases and J dropped 3 bases, with 15 bases sitting between them. The CDR3 contains 15 residues. Germline CDR1 and CDR2: SGHRS and YFSETQ. CDR3 region: CASSFPLGGVYEQYF. The DNA for the CDR3 is TGCGCCAGCAGCTTCCCTTTAGGGGGTGTCTACGAGCAGTACTTC.

The count of this clone is one. The chain joins TRBV11-2 to TRBJ2-7, with 7 nucleotides matching TRBD2. J gave up 2 bases and V 9 bases, and 13 bases lay outside the gene matches. The germline CDR1 and CDR2 sequences are SGHAT and FQNNGV. This CDR3 has 15 residues. CDR3 nucleotide sequence: TGTGCCAGTCGTCCGGGGCCTAGCGGACCCTACGAGCAGTACTTC. This sequence encodes CASRPGPSGPYEQYF.

The DNA of the CDR3 is TGTGCCACCAGCAGAGATTACGGGTGGGATGAAAAACTGTTTTTT. Its protein product is CATSRDYGWDEKLFF. The chain is built from TRBV15 and TRBJ1-4; no definite D call. Germline-derived CDR1 and CDR2 are LNHNV and YYDKDF (reference sequence). The CDR3 covers 15 residues. V was trimmed by 0 bases and J by 6 bases, leaving 11 bases between them.

The gene calls are TRBV18 and TRBJ1-1, with 8 positions matching TRBD1. The CDR3 is made up of 17 amino acids. Germline values: CDR1 KGHSH, CDR2 LQKENI. The ends lost 2 bases at V and 3 bases at J; junction bases unmatched: 11. The CDR3 here is CASSPTAGGAVDTEAFF. The DNA for the CDR3 is TGTGCCAGCTCACCAACGGCAGGGGGCGCAGTAGACACTGAAGCTTTCTTT.

This rearrangement joins TRBV19 to TRBJ2-6; maybe TRBD1 (6 bases). The length of the CDR3 is 20 residues. V was trimmed by 3 bases and J by 1 base, leaving 22 bases between them. Germline lookup yields CDR1 LNHDA and CDR2 SQIVND (reference sequence). The CDR3 spells CASSMGAGAGWSSGANVLTF. CDR3 nucleotide sequence: TGTGCCAGTAGTATGGGCGCAGGGGCCGGTTGGTCTTCTGGGGCCAACGTCCTGACTTTC.

Here the CDR3 DNA reads TGTGCCAGCAGCTCGAGCTCCTACGAGCAGTACTTC. It yields the protein CASSSSSYEQYF. This sequence joins TRBV7-8 and TRBJ2-7; D is uncertain. CDR1 and CDR2 (germline): SGHVS, FQNEAQ. V shed 4 bases and J shed 0 bases, with 4 bases lying between them. This CDR3 is 12 amino acids long.

The chain couples TRBV5-1 to TRBJ1-3; no firm D call. Trimming removed 4 bases from V and 0 bases from J, with 8 bases in between. This CDR3 spans 14 amino acids. Germline V lookup: CDR1 SGHRS, CDR2 YFSETQ. CDR3 in DNA: TGCGCCAGCAGCGATCAAGTCTCTGGAAACACCATATATTTT. Its protein is CASSDQVSGNTIYF.

The genes are TRBV6-1 and TRBJ1-5; a possible D gene is TRBD1 (5 bases). CDR3 length: 15 amino acids. Trimming left V 0 bases short and J 6 bases short, with 12 bases between. Germline CDR1 MNHNS, CDR2 SASEGT. The CDR3 protein is CASSEAGGIGQPQHF. CDR3 DNA sequence: TGTGCCAGCAGTGAAGCGGGGGGGATCGGTCAGCCCCAGCATTTT.

The sample holds one count of this clone. CDR3 DNA sequence: TGTGCCAGCTCCAGGGTATCGGAGACCCAGTACTTC. This translates into CASSRVSETQYF. The chain links TRBV2 to TRBJ2-5, with a weak D call TRBD1 (5 bases). Deletions cut 8 bases from V and 5 bases from J, with 12 bases between. The CDR3 loop spans 12 amino acids. Germline V gives CDR1 SNHLY, CDR2 FYNNEI.